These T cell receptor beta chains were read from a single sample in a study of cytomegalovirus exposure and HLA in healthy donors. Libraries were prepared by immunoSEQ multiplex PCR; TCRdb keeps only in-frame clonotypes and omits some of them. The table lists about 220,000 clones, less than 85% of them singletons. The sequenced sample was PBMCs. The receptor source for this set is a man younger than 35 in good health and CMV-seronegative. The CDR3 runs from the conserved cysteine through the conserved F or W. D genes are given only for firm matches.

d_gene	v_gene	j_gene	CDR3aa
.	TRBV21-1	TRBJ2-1	CASSKVVSSYNEQFF
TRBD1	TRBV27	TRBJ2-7	CASSLSGTGSEQYF
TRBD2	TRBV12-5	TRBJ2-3	CASGLVTSGIGTDTQYF
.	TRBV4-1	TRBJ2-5	CASSPRFEASSQETQYF
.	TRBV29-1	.	CSAADTTYEQYF
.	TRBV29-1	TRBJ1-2	CSVERAAGPMGYGYTF
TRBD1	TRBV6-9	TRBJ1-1	CASSYPDREPMNTEAFF
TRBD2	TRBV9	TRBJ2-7	CASSVRPAGEDEQYF
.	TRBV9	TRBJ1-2	CASGGQGLYGYTF
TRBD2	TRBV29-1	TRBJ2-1	CSVDTSGSYNEQFF
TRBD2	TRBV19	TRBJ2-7	CASSMTSGNYEQYF
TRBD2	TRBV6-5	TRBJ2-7	CSYSPLAGDYEQYF
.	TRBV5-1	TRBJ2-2	CASSLGTLNANTGELFF
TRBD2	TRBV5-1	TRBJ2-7	CASSPGGANYEQYF
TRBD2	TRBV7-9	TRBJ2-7	CASSLVITSGRAWVYEQYF
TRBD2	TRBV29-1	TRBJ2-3	CSVVLAGSLDTQYF
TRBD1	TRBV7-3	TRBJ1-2	CASSLMGQGTYYGYTF
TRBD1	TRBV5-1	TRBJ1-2	CASSLGTANYGYTF
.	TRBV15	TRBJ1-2	CATSRDNGYGYTF
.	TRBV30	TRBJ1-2	CAWNSFYGYTF
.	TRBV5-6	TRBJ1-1	CASSFGGLNTEAFF
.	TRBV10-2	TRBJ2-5	CASTTSRSSGQETQYF
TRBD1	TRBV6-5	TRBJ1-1	CASRKDRAFAEAFF
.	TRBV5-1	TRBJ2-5	CASSLQGTETFWATQYF